This T cell receptor (beta chain) derives from a study of CD8+ T cells in alopecia areata. As for the study in general: Those treated were given oral tofacitinib at 5 to 10 mg twice daily.

The sample holds one count of this clone. Treatment: oral pan-JAK inhibitor, 5-10 mg twice daily. Samples from alopecia areata patients were lesional scalp punch biopsies and peripheral blood. Following extraction, RNA underwent reverse transcription to cDNA, which served as the sequencing template. Using immunoSEQ multiplex PCR, the repertoire was profiled, and TCRdb retains in-frame clones only, with some absent. There are around 180,000 clones in the sample; roughly 60% occur only once, and 0.95% to 1.1% lies in the top ten. This receptor was identified in a human donor with alopecia areata. The material was CD4+ T cells sorted from blood, obtained at week 24, from a patient treated with tofacitinib.

For the CDR3, the DNA is TGTGCCAGTACCGACCGGGACAACGAGCAGTACTTC. Its protein product is CASTDRDNEQYF. The J gene is TRBJ2-7, the V gene TRBV27; D may be TRBD1 (6 bases). The germline gives CDR1 MNHEY, CDR2 SMNVEV (reference sequence). The CDR3 runs to 12 residues. V was shortened by 9 bases and J by 5 bases, with 14 bases between the two germline ends.